Each of the 17 T cell receptor beta chains below was sequenced from the same sample in a study of cytomegalovirus exposure and HLA in healthy donors. Researchers ran the PCR with 60 Vbeta and 13 Jbeta primers. Data came from immunoSEQ multiplex PCR; TCRdb stores just in-frame clones and leaves some out. This sample yields approximately 51,000 clones, of which around 68% are seen a single time; about 6% belongs to the top ten. Sequencing was performed on PBMCs. These receptors all stem from a man younger than 40 in good health and CMV-seronegative.

The V call is TRBV6-5, the J call TRBJ2-5, with D possibly matching TRBD1 (5 bases). This CDR3 contains 12 residues. V dropped 2 bases and J dropped 6 bases, with 7 bases sitting between them. Per the germline V gene, CDR1 is MNHEY and CDR2 is SVGAGI. This CDR3 is CASSYGAQTQYF. DNA for the CDR3: TGTGCCAGCAGTTACGGGGCTCAGACCCAGTACTTC.

This clone was counted only a few times. J is TRBJ2-3 and V is TRBV7-2; tentative D call: TRBD2 (6 bases). V was pared by 5 bases and J by 0 bases, with 18 bases between. Germline CDR1 SGHTA, CDR2 FQGNSA. The CDR3 has 17 residues. CDR3 in amino acids: CASSRQISGASTDTQYF. The CDR3, as DNA: TGTGCCAGCAGCCGACAGATTAGCGGTGCTAGCACAGATACGCAGTATTTT.

The chain joins TRBV7-7 to TRBJ2-2; D gene ambiguous. V was shortened by 2 bases and J by 7 bases, with 8 bases between the two germline ends. Germline CDR1 is SSHAT and CDR2 is FNYEAQ (reference sequence). This CDR3 is built from 13 residues. CDR3 nucleotides: TGTGCCAGCAGCTTAAATTTATTCGGGGAGCTGTTTTTT. It encodes CASSLNLFGELFF.

The table lists this clone with a few counts. The CDR3 nucleotides read TGTGCCAGCAGTCCCGGGTCGCGGTACGAGCAGTACTTC. Protein: CASSPGSRYEQYF. The chain couples TRBV6-5 to TRBJ2-7; D is unclear. V gave up 5 bases and J gave up 4 bases, with 12 bases separating them. Looked up from germline, CDR1 is MNHEY and CDR2 is SVGAGI. The CDR3 consists of 13 residues.

This clone was observed a single time. The chain links TRBV2 to TRBJ2-1; the match to TRBD1 covers 8 bases. The germline CDR1 and CDR2 sequences are SNHLY and FYNNEI. J gave up 8 bases and V 6 bases, and 3 bases lay outside the gene matches. The CDR3 runs 12 residues. The CDR3 region has the DNA TGTGCCAGCAGAACCAGGGGGCATGAGCAGTTCTTC. The encoded protein is CASRTRGHEQFF.

This chain joins TRBV27 and TRBJ1-1, with 11 positions matching TRBD1. The trim removed 4 bases at V and 5 bases at J, leaving 9 bases unmatched. The CDR3 is 16 amino acids. In germline, CDR1 is MNHEY, CDR2 SMNVEV (reference sequence). CDR3 sequence: CASSSSGTGGGTEAFF. The CDR3 DNA follows: TGTGCCAGCAGTTCCTCCGGGACAGGGGGAGGAACTGAAGCTTTCTTT.

The chain uses TRBV5-6 and TRBJ2-5; a weak D match, TRBD1 (6 bases). This CDR3 is 15 amino acids long. The V gene lost 4 bases and the J gene lost 5 bases, with 18 bases spanning the gap. Germline-derived CDR1 and CDR2 are SGHDT and YYEEEE. This CDR3 is CASSPGQRGSETQYF. CDR3 sequence (DNA): TGTGCCAGCAGCCCCGGACAGAGAGGGTCGGAGACCCAGTACTTC.

V and J are TRBV11-2 and TRBJ2-7; 10 bases align to TRBD2. CDR1 is SGHAT and CDR2 is FQNNGV in the germline V gene. There are 15 residues in the CDR3. Trimming removed 4 bases from V and 4 bases from J; junction bases left unmatched: 7. This CDR3 reads CASSSPGLARYEQYF. The DNA for the CDR3 is TGTGCCAGCAGCTCCCCGGGACTAGCGAGGTACGAGCAGTACTTC.

The chain recombines TRBV5-1 with TRBJ2-7; 7 nucleotides match TRBD1. Germline values: CDR1 SGHRS, CDR2 YFSETQ. This CDR3 has 14 amino acids. V dropped 0 bases and J dropped 5; count of bases not matched to a gene: 5. The CDR3 is CASSLGQGVDEQYF. The CDR3, as DNA: TGCGCCAGCAGCTTGGGACAGGGTGTTGACGAGCAGTACTTC.

The V and J genes are TRBV30 and TRBJ1-5, with TRBD1 identical over 8 bases. Germline V gives CDR1 GTSNPN, CDR2 SVGIG (reference sequence). This CDR3 has 15 amino acids. V lost 0 bases and J lost 3; bases outside the gene matches: 4. For the CDR3, the DNA is TGTGCCTGGAGTGTGTGGGGACAGGACAATCAGCCCCAGCATTTT. Amino acid sequence: CAWSVWGQDNQPQHF.

Only one count was recorded for this clone. The junction shows a germline mismatch at one end, possibly a read error. The rearrangement uses TRBV5-4 and TRBJ1-1; TRBD1 agrees at 10 bases. Germline values: CDR1 SGHNT, CDR2 YYREEE (reference sequence). CDR3 size: 13 residues. The CDR3 DNA follows: TGTGCCAGCAGCGTCGGGACAGGGGTTGGAAGAGCCTTT. It yields the protein CASSVGTGVGRAF. The full variable domain, with the rest looked up from reference TRBV5-4 and TRBJ1-1, is ETGVTQSPTHLIKTRGQQVTLRCSSQSGHNTVSWYQQALGQGPQFIFQYYREEENGRGNFPPRFSGLQFPNYSSELNVNALELDDSALYLCASSVGTGVGRAFGQGTRLTVV.

This clone is deemed medium-sized. The chain couples TRBV7-2 to TRBJ1-5; tentatively, D is TRBD1 (6 bases). V was cut by 6 bases and J by 3 bases, with 18 bases left in between. The germline V gene encodes CDR1 SGHTA and CDR2 FQGNSA. The CDR3 extends over 16 amino acids. The CDR3 DNA reads as TGTGCCAGCAGTCTAACACAGGGCGATTACAATCAGCCCCAGCATTTT. Protein product: CASSLTQGDYNQPQHF.

This clone has a handful of counts. This sequence joins TRBV5-8 and TRBJ2-1; 9 bases map to TRBD2. The germline gives CDR1 SGHTS, CDR2 YDEGEE. The CDR3 contains 15 residues. V lost 4 bases to trimming and J lost 7 bases; unmatched junction nucleotides: 9. The CDR3 protein is CASSILAGVGNEQFF. The DNA for the CDR3 is TGTGCCAGCAGCATATTAGCGGGAGTAGGAAATGAGCAGTTCTTC.

This chain uses TRBV5-1 with TRBJ2-1; TRBD1 matches 7 bases. CDR1 SGHRS and CDR2 YFSETQ come from the germline V gene. The CDR3 loop spans 13 amino acids. V gave up 2 bases and J gave up 7 bases; unmatched junction bases: 3. As DNA, the CDR3 is TGCGCCAGCAGCTTAGGGACAGTAAATGAGCAGTTCTTC. This codes for CASSLGTVNEQFF. The complete variable domain, with remaining parts taken from reference TRBV5-1 and TRBJ2-1, reads KAGVTQTPRYLIKTRGQQVTLSCSPISGHRSVSWYQQTPGQGLQFLFEYFSETQRNKGNFPGRFSGRQFSNSRSEMNVSTLELGDSALYLCASSLGTVNEQFFGPGTRLTVL.

This clone came up a few times. CDR3 bases: TGTGCCAGCAGGGGAACAGGGGGGAACACTGAAGCTTTCTTT. Protein product: CASRGTGGNTEAFF. This sequence joins TRBV7-9 and TRBJ1-1, with 8 bases aligning to TRBD1. The CDR3 has 14 amino acids. Trimming at V came to 6 bases and at J to 1 base, leaving 4 bases not matched to a gene. Germline V lookup: CDR1 SEHNR, CDR2 FQNEAQ (reference sequence).

The chain couples TRBV5-5 to TRBJ2-7, with 11 positions matching TRBD1. The CDR3 has 15 amino acids. The J segment lost 3 bases and the V segment lost 5 bases, leaving 7 bases of the junction unmatched. Germline-derived CDR1 and CDR2 are SGHKS and YYEKEE (reference sequence). CDR3 amino acids: CASRPGQGVVYEQYF. Written as DNA, the CDR3 is TGTGCCAGCAGACCGGGACAGGGGGTTGTCTACGAGCAGTACTTC.

This chain uses TRBV15 with TRBJ2-5; D remains unclear. Germline loops: CDR1 LNHNV, CDR2 YYDKDF (reference sequence). V shed 0 bases and J shed 4 bases, with 9 bases lying between them. The CDR3 length is 14 residues. The DNA of the CDR3 is TGTGCCACCAGCAGAGATTCCGGTAGAGAGACCCAGTACTTC. Protein product: CATSRDSGRETQYF.